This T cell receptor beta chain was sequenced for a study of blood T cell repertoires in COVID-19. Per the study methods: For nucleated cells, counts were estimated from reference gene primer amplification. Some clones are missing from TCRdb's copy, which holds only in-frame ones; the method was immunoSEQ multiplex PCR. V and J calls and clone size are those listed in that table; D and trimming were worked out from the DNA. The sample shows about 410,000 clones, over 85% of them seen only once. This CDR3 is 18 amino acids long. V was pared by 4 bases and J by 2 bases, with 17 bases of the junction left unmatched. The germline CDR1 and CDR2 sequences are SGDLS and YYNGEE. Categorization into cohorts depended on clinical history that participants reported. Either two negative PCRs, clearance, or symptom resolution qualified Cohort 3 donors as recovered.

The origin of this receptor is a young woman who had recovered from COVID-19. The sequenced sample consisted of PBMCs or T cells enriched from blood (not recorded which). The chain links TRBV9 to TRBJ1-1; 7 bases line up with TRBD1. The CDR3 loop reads CASSPRPTGIHFNTEAFF. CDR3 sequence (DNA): TGTGCCAGCAGCCCCAGACCGACAGGGATTCACTTCAACACTGAAGCTTTCTTT. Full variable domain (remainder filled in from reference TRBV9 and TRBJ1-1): DSGVTQTPKHLITATGQRVTLRCSPRSGDLSVYWYQQSLDQGLQFLIQYYNGEERAKGNILERFSAQQFPDLHSELNLSSLELGDSALYFCASSPRPTGIHFNTEAFFGQGTRLTVV.